The clone carrying this T cell receptor beta chain was counted a few times. The antigen remains unidentified. The data were obtained in a study of identical twins. Findings and limits, study-wide: Beta clonotypes that were abundant in cord blood contained fewer insertions, a pattern absent from memory repertoires.

cDNA molecules carried unique molecular identifiers, and template switching added a universal primer site. One entry per CDR3 protein results from TCRdb running MiXCR on the 5' RACE reads. The table records about 300,000 distinct CDR3 sequences, approximately 13% of them present only once. Trimming at V came to 3 bases and at J to 7 bases, leaving 8 bases not matched to a gene. The CDR3 totals 14 residues. The V gene's germline CDR1 is LNHNV and CDR2 YYDKDF (reference sequence). This same sample was also taken into another study, of yellow fever vaccine responses in identical twins. From that second work: Twins' T cell vaccine responses reportedly looked partly convergent, partly personalized.

The clonotype originates from a woman aged 18-35 years in good health. Material for sequencing was CD8+ T cells sorted from blood. V and J are TRBV15 and TRBJ2-5, with 7 positions matching TRBD2. The CDR3 protein is CATSRGIAGTTQYF. Written as DNA, the CDR3 is TGTGCCACCAGCAGGGGGATAGCGGGTACGACCCAGTACTTC.